Sequencing of this T cell receptor beta chain was carried out in a study of T cells after yellow fever vaccination (dated by TCRdb to 2018 to 2020). As for the study more broadly: Libraries from fractions with low cell numbers were prepared with the SMART-Seq v4 Ultra Low Input RNA kit. Blood was drawn at multiple timepoints before and after primary and secondary immunization, with bulk PBMC replicates and cell subsets isolated. Two healthy male donors, one aged 18 to 30 and one aged 30 to 40 years, made up the cohort. To follow T-cell clones before and after primary and booster YFV17D yellow fever vaccination, bulk TCR alpha and beta repertoires were sequenced over time. The investigation overall reported the following: FACS-sorted repertoires could contain abundant contaminating clonotypes from the bulk population, so computational filtering was required. After the booster, most of the clones that had expanded following primary vaccination were detected again (96% of CD4 and around 90% of CD8), which suggests that memory was broadly maintained. The secondary T-cell response was found to be weaker but faster than the primary response, with a peak reached on day 5 rather than on day 15. A small share of clonotypes was detected in both CD4 and CD8 compartments, with the overlap likely arising from convergent recombination. Because the study included only two donors, the extent to which the findings can be generalized is limited.

V is cut by 7 bases and J by 3 bases, and the space between the germline ends is 25 bases. The CDR3, from cysteine to phenylalanine, totals 17 residues. The only DNA kept is the CDR3, 51 bases in frame from the first base. Sequences MNHNS (CDR1) and SASEGT (CDR2) are obtained from the germline V gene. Per the publication, the treatment or condition label means: live attenuated yellow fever vaccine strain. At every blood-draw timepoint, two biological replicates of bulk PBMCs were collected. PBMCs were isolated from peripheral blood using a standard Ficoll-Paque protocol. RNA was extracted with TriZol from bulk PBMCs, CD4 and CD8 fractions, and dextramer-positive and dextramer-negative fractions. Notes on this clonotype: No cognate antigen has been identified for it. Per-nucleotide qualities are absent, and no much larger clonotype sits a single base away.

TCR cDNA was synthesized by 5'RACE template switching, which introduced a universal primer site and unique molecular identifiers. Priming for cDNA synthesis came from both the TCR alpha and TCR beta constant segments. Library amplification used two PCR steps, and the second PCR step added sample barcodes and sequencing adapters. Sequencing of libraries was performed on Illumina HiSeq 2500 (2x100 bp) or NovaSeq (2x150 bp). Regarding the original processing steps: Demultiplexing of reads and collapsing into UMI consensus sequences were performed with MIGEC, and V(D)J alignment was carried out with MiXCR. Using edgeR on replicate PBMC samples, clonotypes were called vaccine-responding if FDR was below 0.01 and the log2 fold change was above 5 up to day 15. CD4 or CD8 identity was assigned to each bulk clonotype according to whether the clonotype was present at higher abundance in the sequenced CD4 repertoire or the sequenced CD8 repertoire. The raw public data were reprocessed by TCRdb itself: fastp quality trimming at Q25, MiXCR clonotype calling, in-frame beta chains only. Here each entry gathers all rows of one CDR3 protein and keeps the most common genes and DNA. TCRdb, rather than the study authors, made the V and J calls. Present in this sample are around 600,000 distinct CDR3 sequences, about 12% of which were seen just once. The biggest ten clones account for about 15% of the sample.

The TCR originated in a man younger than 40 who received the YFV17D yellow fever vaccine. The material sequenced was PBMCs, taken on the day of the yellow fever booster vaccination. The chain is assembled from TRBV6-1 and TRBJ2-7; the D gene is perhaps TRBD2, from 6 matching bases. In nucleotide form, the sequence is TGTGCCAGCATACCAGCCGGATCAGCGGGCCGGGTCTACGAGCAGTACTTC. This yields the protein CASIPAGSAGRVYEQYF.